Below are 17 T cell receptor beta chains sequenced from a single sample in a study of T cells in Graves' hyperthyroidism and ophthalmopathy. What was amplified from RNA transcripts were TCR beta CDR3 regions. The HTBI primer set served for first-round RT-PCR of the TCR CDR3. TCRdb re-called the multiplex PCR reads through MiXCR, storing one row per CDR3 protein. Of about 640,000 distinct CDR3 sequences listed, around 21% are singletons. Sequencing was done on a sample of blood. The receptors derive from a man aged 25 to 45 with Graves' ophthalmopathy.

This clonotype was seen ten or more times. V usage is TRBV7-9 and J usage is TRBJ1-1; possible D gene TRBD1, 6 bases. CDR3 length: 12 amino acids. Germline loops: CDR1 SEHNR, CDR2 FQNEAQ (reference sequence). The germline V and J ends were trimmed by 7 bases and 3 bases, with 9 bases remaining between them. As DNA, the CDR3 is TGTGCCAGCACAAGGGGGGACACTGAAGCTTTCTTT. Translating it yields CASTRGDTEAFF. Together with reference TRBV7-9 and TRBJ1-1, the CDR3 gives the full variable domain: DTGVSQNPRHKITKRGQNVTFRCDPISEHNRLYWYRQTLGQGPEFLTYFQNEAQLEKSRLLSDRFSAERPKGSFSTLEIQRTEQGDSAMYLCASTRGDTEAFFGQGTRLTVV.

V usage is TRBV2 and J usage is TRBJ2-7, with D tentatively TRBD1 or TRBD2 (5 bases each). This CDR3 spans 15 amino acids. The V end lost 6 bases, the J end lost 5 bases, and 20 bases lay between the germline ends. Germline V gene data show CDR1 as SNHLY and CDR2 as FYNNEI. In DNA form, the CDR3 reads TGTGCCAGCAGCCCATGGGGCGCGGGCGGTCACGAGCAGTACTTC. This gives the protein CASSPWGAGGHEQYF.

The DNA of the CDR3 is TGTGCCATCAGCGGACGGTCGGACGGTGTTGAGCAGTTCTTC. Translating gives CAISGRSDGVEQFF. The J gene is TRBJ2-1, the V gene TRBV10-3; D is unclear. This CDR3 spans 14 amino acids. V lost 6 bases, J lost 9 bases, and 18 bases lay in between. Germline lookup yields CDR1 ENHRY and CDR2 SYGVKD.

The chain carries TRBV7-3 and TRBJ1-1, with D possibly TRBD1 on 6 matching bases. This CDR3 contains 16 residues. Germline assignment: CDR1 SGHTA and CDR2 FQGTGA. Between the trimmed V and J ends, which lost 1 base and 5 bases, there was a span of 17 bases. The CDR3 loop reads CASSLRAGAFGTEAFF. The CDR3 DNA reads TGTGCCAGCAGCTTAAGGGCAGGGGCTTTTGGAACTGAAGCTTTCTTT.

The table lists this clonotype with many counts. This chain links TRBV2 with TRBJ1-1; no definite D call. Trimming stripped 1 base from V and 8 bases from J, with 14 bases between. Per germline, CDR1 SNHLY and CDR2 FYNNEI. The CDR3 is 14 residues long. CDR3 nucleotides: TGTGCCAGCAGTGAAGAGGGTACACTTACCGAAGCTTTCTTT. This sequence encodes CASSEEGTLTEAFF.

This clonotype was observed many times. This chain uses TRBV7-2 with TRBJ2-5; D is unresolved. Between the trimmed V and J ends, which lost 6 bases and 2 bases, there was a span of 13 bases. The CDR3 is 14 residues long. Germline V lookup: CDR1 SGHTA, CDR2 FQGNSA. Here the CDR3 DNA reads TGTGCCAGCAGTCGAAGAGAGACACAAGAGACCCAGTACTTC. It specifies CASSRRETQETQYF.

This clonotype was seen at least ten times. The J gene is TRBJ1-2, the V gene TRBV5-1; no clear D gene. The germline V and J ends were trimmed by 4 bases and 1 base, with 11 bases remaining between them. The CDR3 consists of 14 residues. Germline lookup yields CDR1 SGHRS and CDR2 YFSETQ. DNA for the CDR3: TGCGCCAGCAGCCTGGACGGGATTAACTATGGCTACACCTTC. Its translation: CASSLDGINYGYTF. Filled out from reference TRBV5-1 and TRBJ1-2, the complete variable domain reads KAGVTQTPRYLIKTRGQQVTLSCSPISGHRSVSWYQQTPGQGLQFLFEYFSETQRNKGNFPGRFSGRQFSNSRSEMNVSTLELGDSALYLCASSLDGINYGYTFGSGTRLTVV.

V is TRBV30 and J is TRBJ1-1; TRBD1 agrees at 8 bases. Germline V lookup: CDR1 GTSNPN, CDR2 SVGIG (reference sequence). The trim removed 4 bases at V and 5 bases at J, leaving 18 bases unmatched. CDR3 size: 17 residues. CDR3 loop: CAWIPPTGGRGGTEAFF. In nucleotides, the CDR3 is TGTGCCTGGATCCCCCCCACAGGGGGGCGCGGGGGAACTGAAGCTTTCTTT.

The chain is built from TRBV27 and TRBJ2-2; D gene unclear. CDR3 size: 14 residues. The V and J ends lost 3 bases and 5 bases respectively, with 10 bases between them. The germline V gene has CDR1 MNHEY and CDR2 SMNVEV (reference sequence). CDR3 DNA sequence: TGTGCCAGCAGTTTTACCTTACTTACCGGGGAGCTGTTTTTT. Translation: CASSFTLLTGELFF.

The sample holds many counts of this clonotype. The chain carries TRBV28 and TRBJ2-7, with a weak D call TRBD1 (6 bases). Per the germline V gene, CDR1 is MDHEN and CDR2 is SYDVKM. The CDR3 sequence is 13 residues long. V was trimmed by 5 bases and J by 0 bases, leaving 8 bases between them. The CDR3: CASSQTGSYEQYF. CDR3 in DNA: TGTGCCAGCAGTCAGACAGGCTCCTACGAGCAGTACTTC.

This clonotype appeared a few times. The rearrangement uses TRBV24-1 and TRBJ2-5; D may be TRBD1 (5 bases). The length of the CDR3 is 13 residues. Germline V gene data show CDR1 as KGHDR and CDR2 as SFDVKD. Trimming removed 6 bases at V and 5 bases at J, with 12 bases between. The DNA of the CDR3 is TGTGCCACCAGTCCGACAGCGAGGGAGACCCAGTACTTC. It codes for CATSPTARETQYF.

This clonotype was seen more than once but under ten times. This chain connects TRBV4-1 to TRBJ2-1; 9 bases are a match to TRBD1. J gave up 1 base and V 1 base, and 5 bases lay outside the gene matches. In germline, CDR1 is MGHRA, CDR2 YSYEKL. The CDR3 length is 17 residues. The CDR3: CASSQAQGALSYNEQFF. The CDR3 nucleotides read TGCGCCAGCAGCCAAGCACAGGGGGCTTTGTCCTACAATGAGCAGTTCTTC.

Worth noting for this clonotype: This may be a read error: a much more frequent sequence differs by one nucleotide. For the CDR3, the DNA is TGCAGTGCTAGAGATCCGGCAGTCTACGAGCAGTACTTC. Its translation: CSARDPAVYEQYF. The chain combines TRBV20-1 with TRBJ2-7; D is unresolved. Germline CDR1 and CDR2: DFQATT and SNEGSKA (reference sequence). Trimming removed 0 bases from V and 3 bases from J, with 9 bases in between. CDR3 size: 13 residues.

This clonotype was seen ten or more times. One end of the junction varies from germline; a read error may be responsible. This chain uses TRBV12-3 or TRBV12-4 with TRBJ2-7; 11 nucleotides line up with TRBD2. The CDR3 is 16 amino acids. The chain's CDR3 is CASSLAGGPLGYEQYF. In DNA, the CDR3 is TGTGCCAGCAGCTTAGCGGGAGGGCCTTTAGGCTACGAGCAGTACTTC.

This clonotype was observed many times. V gene TRBV11-2 combines with J gene TRBJ2-3, with D unclear. The CDR3 spans 16 residues. V lost 5 bases, J lost 3 bases, and 18 bases lay in between. Germline assignment: CDR1 SGHAT and CDR2 FQNNGV. The chain's CDR3 is CASSLLRVSLTDTQYF. For the CDR3, the DNA is TGTGCCAGCAGCCTCCTCCGGGTCTCCCTTACAGATACGCAGTATTTT.

This clonotype has just a few counts. CDR3 DNA sequence: TGCGCCAGCAGCTTACTAGCGGGAGAGAGCACAGATACGCAGTATTTT. This encodes CASSLLAGESTDTQYF. The rearrangement links TRBV5-1 to TRBJ2-3, with 11 nucleotides matching TRBD2. V trimming: 2 bases; J trimming: 0 bases; junction bases outside the gene matches: 2. There are 16 residues in the CDR3. Germline CDR1 is SGHRS and CDR2 is YFSETQ. The full variable domain, completed using reference TRBV5-1 and TRBJ2-3, is KAGVTQTPRYLIKTRGQQVTLSCSPISGHRSVSWYQQTPGQGLQFLFEYFSETQRNKGNFPGRFSGRQFSNSRSEMNVSTLELGDSALYLCASSLLAGESTDTQYFGPGTRLTVL.

There are many counts of this clonotype. The V call is TRBV3-1, the J call TRBJ1-1; D remains ambiguous. The germline CDR1 and CDR2 sequences are LGHDT and YNNKEL (reference sequence). Trimming pared 1 base from V and 7 bases from J, leaving 7 bases between. There are 12 residues in the CDR3. The CDR3 sequence: CASSQVQSEAFF. CDR3 bases: TGTGCCAGCAGCCAAGTCCAGAGTGAAGCTTTCTTT.